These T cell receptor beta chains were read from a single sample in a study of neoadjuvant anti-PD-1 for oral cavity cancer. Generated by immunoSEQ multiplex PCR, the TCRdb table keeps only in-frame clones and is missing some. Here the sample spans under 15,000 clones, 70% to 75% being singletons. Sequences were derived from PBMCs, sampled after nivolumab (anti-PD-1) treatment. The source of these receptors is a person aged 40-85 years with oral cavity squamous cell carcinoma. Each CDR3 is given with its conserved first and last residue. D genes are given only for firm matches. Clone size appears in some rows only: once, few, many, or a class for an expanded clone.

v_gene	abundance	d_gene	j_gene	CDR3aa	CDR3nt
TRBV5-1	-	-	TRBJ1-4	CASSLGATGREKLFF	TGCGCCAGCAGCTTGGGGGCCACGGGGCGGGAAAAACTGTTTTTT
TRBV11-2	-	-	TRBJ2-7	CASSLQGAAYEQYF	TGTGCCAGCAGCTTACAAGGGGCAGCCTACGAGCAGTACTTC
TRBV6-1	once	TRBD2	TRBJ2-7	CASSESSSGRAYEQYF	TGTGCCAGCAGTGAAAGCTCTAGCGGGAGAGCCTACGAGCAGTACTTC
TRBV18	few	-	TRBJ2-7	CASSPAGYEQYF	TGTGCCAGCTCACCGGCCGGCTACGAGCAGTACTTC
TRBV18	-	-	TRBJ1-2	CASSPGTSSYGYTF	TGTGCCAGCTCACCCGGGACCTCTTCATATGGCTACACCTTC
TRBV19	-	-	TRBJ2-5	CASSIHSWETQYF	TGTGCCAGTAGTATTCACTCGTGGGAGACCCAGTACTTC
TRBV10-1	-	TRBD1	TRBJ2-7	CASSAGTDEQYF	TGCGCCAGCAGTGCTGGGACAGACGAGCAGTACTTC
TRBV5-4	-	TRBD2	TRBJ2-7	CASSLGAGDEQYF	TGTGCCAGCAGCTTGGGAGCGGGAGACGAGCAGTACTTC
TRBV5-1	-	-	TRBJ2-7	CASSFRGTYEQYF	TGCGCCAGCAGCTTCCGGGGAACCTACGAGCAGTACTTC
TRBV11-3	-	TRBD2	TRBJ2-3	CASTHARTSGKSYGTDTQYF	TGTGCCAGCACTCACGCACGGACTAGCGGGAAGTCATACGGGACAGATACGCAGTATTTT
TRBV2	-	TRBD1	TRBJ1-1	CASSEGTGVGAFF	TGTGCCAGCAGTGAAGGGACAGGGGTTGGTGCTTTCTTT
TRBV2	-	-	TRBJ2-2	CASGETDVTGELFF	TGTGCCAGCGGGGAGACAGACGTCACCGGGGAGCTGTTTTTT
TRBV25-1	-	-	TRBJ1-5	CASSEVGFGPQHF	TGTGCCAGCAGTGAGGTGGGGTTCGGGCCCCAGCATTTT
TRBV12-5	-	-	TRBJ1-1	CASGPDTPVAEAFF	TGTGCTAGTGGCCCCGACACCCCTGTTGCTGAAGCTTTCTTT
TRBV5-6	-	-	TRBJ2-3	CASTRGISTDTQYF	TGTGCCAGCACCAGGGGAATTAGCACAGATACGCAGTATTTT
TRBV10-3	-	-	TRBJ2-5	CAIGGSQETQYF	TGTGCCATCGGGGGGAGCCAAGAGACCCAGTACTTC
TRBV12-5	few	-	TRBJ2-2	CASGLEVFGELFF	TGTGCTAGTGGTTTGGAAGTTTTCGGGGAGCTGTTTTTT
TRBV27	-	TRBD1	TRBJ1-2	CASSYGTGTYGYTF	TGTGCCAGCAGTTACGGGACAGGGACGTATGGCTACACCTTC
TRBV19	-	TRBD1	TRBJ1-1	CASRAQGKTEAFF	TGTGCCAGTAGGGCACAGGGGAAGACTGAAGCTTTCTTT
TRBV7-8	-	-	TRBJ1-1	CASTATQGMNTEAFF	TGTGCCAGCACCGCAACCCAGGGGATGAACACTGAAGCTTTCTTT
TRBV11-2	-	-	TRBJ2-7	CASSPNYEQYF	TGTGCCAGCAGCCCAAACTACGAGCAGTACTTC
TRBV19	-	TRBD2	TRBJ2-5	CASSIRPGLAGARETQYF	TGTGCCAGTAGTATAAGACCGGGACTAGCGGGAGCAAGAGAGACCCAGTACTTC
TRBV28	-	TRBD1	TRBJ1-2	CASTINRGNYGYTF	TGTGCCAGCACCATAAACAGGGGCAACTATGGCTACACCTTC
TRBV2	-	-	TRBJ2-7	CASSVSGVGYEQYF	TGTGCCAGCAGTGTGTCAGGGGTGGGTTACGAGCAGTACTTC
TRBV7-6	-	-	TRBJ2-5	CASSLTGASLQETQYF	TGTGCCAGCAGCTTAACTGGGGCTAGCTTACAAGAGACCCAGTACTTC
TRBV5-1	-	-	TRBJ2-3	CASSSGRTGATDTQYF	TGCGCCAGCAGCTCTGGCCGTACGGGGGCTACAGATACGCAGTATTTT
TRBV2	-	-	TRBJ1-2	CASSEDGYTF	TGTGCCAGCAGTGAAGATGGCTACACCTTC
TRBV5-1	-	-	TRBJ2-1	CASTMTSNDEQFF	TGCGCCAGCACCATGACTAGTAACGATGAGCAGTTCTTC
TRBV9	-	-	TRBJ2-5	CASSVSGETQYF	TGTGCCAGCAGCGTCTCGGGGGAGACCCAGTACTTC
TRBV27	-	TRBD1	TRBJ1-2	CASSLQGAGYGYTF	TGTGCCAGCAGCCTACAGGGGGCCGGCTATGGCTACACCTTC
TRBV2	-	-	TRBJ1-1	CASGLGRANTEAFF	TGTGCCAGCGGATTGGGACGAGCGAACACTGAAGCTTTCTTT
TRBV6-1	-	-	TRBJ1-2	CASSEQGDYGYTF	TGTGCCAGCAGTGAACAGGGTGACTATGGCTACACCTTC
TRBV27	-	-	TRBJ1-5	CASSPSNSNQPQHF	TGTGCCAGCAGTCCTAGTAATAGCAATCAGCCCCAGCATTTT
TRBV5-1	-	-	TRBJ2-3	CASSLAPPDTQYF	TGCGCCAGCAGCTTGGCCCCTCCAGATACGCAGTATTTT
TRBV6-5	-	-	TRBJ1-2	CASSYSIGAVNYGYTF	TGTGCCAGCAGTTACTCGATCGGGGCGGTTAACTATGGCTACACCTTC
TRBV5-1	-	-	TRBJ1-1	CASSLEVGNTEAFF	TGCGCCAGCAGCTTGGAGGTGGGCAACACTGAAGCTTTCTTT